These 15 T cell receptor beta chains share one sample of origin, sequenced in a study of Tregs in tolerant kidney transplant recipients. Generated by immunoSEQ multiplex PCR, the TCRdb table keeps only in-frame clones and is missing some. Listed are roughly 34,000 clones; about 8% falls within the top ten. This specimen consisted of CD8+ T cells from blood, obtained before the transplant. Receptor source: a human donor who received a combined kidney and bone marrow transplant.

As to this clone: The read ends 3 residues before the CDR3 terminus; that terminus is restored from the germline J gene. V is TRBV7-9 and J is TRBJ2-7, with TRBD1 matching 8 bases. V lost 6 bases and J lost 5; bases outside the gene matches: 9. The germline gives CDR1 SEHNR, CDR2 FQNEAQ (reference sequence). The CDR3 is 14 amino acids. The CDR3 sequence is CASRQGQGSHEQYF. Incomplete CDR3 DNA: TGTGCCAGCAGACAAGGACAGGGTAGCCACGAG.

Details on this clone: The read ends 3 residues before the CDR3 terminus; that terminus is restored from the germline J gene. The chain recombines TRBV16 with TRBJ1-2; weak D call: TRBD1 (6 bases). Trimming stripped 0 bases from V and 2 bases from J, with 10 bases between. This CDR3 region has 15 residues. Germline CDR1 reads KGHSY; CDR2 reads FQNENV. CDR3 DNA, as far as it was read: TGTGCCAGCAGCCAATCCCGGACAGACAACTATGGC. This encodes CASSQSRTDNYG. The full CDR3 protein is CASSQSRTDNYGYTF.

About this clone itself: The missing CDR3 end, 3 residues past where the read stops, is filled in from the germline J gene. This chain joins TRBV11-2 and TRBJ2-1; 7 bases are shared with TRBD2. The V gene end was trimmed by 5 bases and the J gene end by 5 bases; junction bases not matched to a gene: 6. This CDR3 is built from 14 residues. Germline V gives CDR1 SGHAT, CDR2 FQNNGV. CDR3 DNA (partial): TGTGCCAGCAGCCAGGGAGGGTATAACAATGAG. This translates into CASSQGGYNNE. The whole CDR3 region reads CASSQGGYNNEQFF.

About this clone itself: Read data end 3 residues before the CDR3 end; the end is taken from the germline J gene. The J gene is TRBJ2-7, the V gene TRBV6-2 or TRBV6-3, with D maybe TRBD2 (6 bases). V shed 5 bases and J shed 0 bases, with 8 bases lying between them. Germline-derived CDR1 and CDR2 are MNHEY and SVGEGT. This CDR3 has 13 residues. The CDR3 DNA, read in part, is TGTGCCAGCAGTGGACTACTCTCCTACGAG. Encoded protein: CASSGLLSYE. The entire CDR3 protein reads CASSGLLSYEQYF.

On this clone: The CDR3 is cut off 3 residues early in the read; its end comes from the germline J gene. This chain links TRBV2 with TRBJ1-1, with D tentatively TRBD1 (5 bases). From germline, CDR1 is SNHLY and CDR2 FYNNEI. The CDR3 consists of 17 residues. With 3 bases removed from V and 0 bases from J, the gap between germline ends came to 17 bases. CDR3 sequence: CASSDSGQSGMNTEAFF. The sequenced part of the CDR3 DNA is TGTGCCAGCAGTGACAGTGGACAATCCGGGATGAACACTGAA. Looking up the rest from reference TRBV2 and TRBJ1-1 gives the full variable domain: EPEVTQTPSHQVTQMGQEVILRCVPISNHLYFYWYRQILGQKVEFLVSFYNNEISEKSEIFDDQFSVERPDGSNFTLKIRSTKLEDSAMYFCASSDSGQSGMNTEAFFGQGTRLTVV.

Notes on this clone: The observed sequence ends 3 residues before the CDR3 terminus, with the missing tail filled in from the germline J gene. V is TRBV19 and J is TRBJ2-7; D is perhaps TRBD1 or TRBD2 (5 bases each). The germline gives CDR1 LNHDA, CDR2 SQIVND (reference sequence). Trimming removed 4 bases at V and 3 bases at J, with 10 bases between. The CDR3 spans 13 residues. CDR3 sequence: CASSTAGSYEQYF. CDR3 DNA, as far as it was read: TGTGCCAGTAGTACGGCAGGGAGCTACGAG. The variable domain in full, completed from reference TRBV19 and TRBJ2-7, reads DGGITQSPKYLFRKEGQNVTLSCEQNLNHDAMYWYRQDPGQGLRLIYYSQIVNDFQKGDIAEGYSVSREKKESFPLTVTSAQKNPTAFYLCASSTAGSYEQYFGPGTRLTVT.

To note about this clone: The CDR3 end lies 3 residues beyond the end of the read and is filled in from the germline J gene. The chain links TRBV19 to TRBJ2-1, with a weak D call TRBD1 (6 bases). This CDR3 has 15 residues. V was cut by 4 bases and J by 0 bases, with 10 bases left in between. Germline loops: CDR1 LNHDA, CDR2 SQIVND (reference sequence). The CDR3 spells CASSSQGGSYNEQFF. CDR3 DNA (partial): TGTGCCAGTAGTAGTCAAGGGGGCTCCTACAATGAG. The full variable domain, rest sourced from reference TRBV19 and TRBJ2-1, is DGGITQSPKYLFRKEGQNVTLSCEQNLNHDAMYWYRQDPGQGLRLIYYSQIVNDFQKGDIAEGYSVSREKKESFPLTVTSAQKNPTAFYLCASSSQGGSYNEQFFGPGTRLTVL.

As concerns this clone: With the read ending 3 residues before the CDR3 end, the germline J gene is used to fill in that end. The gene calls are TRBV19 and TRBJ1-1; 7 bases line up with TRBD1. This CDR3 has 16 residues. Trimming cost V 7 bases and J 0 bases; bases outside gene matches: 11. CDR1 and CDR2 (germline): LNHDA, SQIVND (reference sequence). The CDR3 spells CASKLGPGGLNTEAFF. CDR3 bases read: TGTGCCAGTAAATTAGGACCAGGGGGATTGAACACTGAA.

For this clone: The read comes to an end 3 residues before the CDR3 does, leaving the germline J gene to fill in the end. The chain uses TRBV6-1 and TRBJ1-5; D is uncertain. With 1 base removed from V and 3 bases from J, the gap between germline ends came to 13 bases. CDR3 length: 16 amino acids. Germline loops: CDR1 MNHNS, CDR2 SASEGT. The chain's CDR3 is CASSEVRVSNNQPQHF. The DNA read from the CDR3 is TGTGCCAGCAGTGAAGTCCGGGTGTCCAACAATCAGCCC.

About this clone: Coverage ceases 3 residues before the CDR3 finishes, and the germline J gene fills in the end. The V gene is TRBV19, the J gene TRBJ2-3; 7 positions match TRBD2. The junction had 11 bases not matched to a gene; V was cut back by 3 bases and J by 2 bases. The CDR3 consists of 17 residues. The germline V gene has CDR1 LNHDA and CDR2 SQIVND (reference sequence). The CDR3 sequence: CASSIPQLLANTDTQYF. The CDR3 bases that were read are TGTGCCAGTAGTATCCCCCAACTACTAGCGAACACAGATACG.

A word on this clone: The sequence runs out 3 residues before the end of the CDR3; the remainder is reconstructed from the germline J gene. The V call is TRBV20-1, the J call TRBJ2-3, with TRBD2 identical over 9 bases. The CDR3 runs to 16 residues. Looked up from germline, CDR1 is DFQATT and CDR2 is SNEGSKA (reference sequence). Trimming cost V 0 bases and J 0 bases; bases outside gene matches: 4. The CDR3 region is CSARDRLAGSTDTQYF. CDR3 DNA, as far as it was read: TGCAGTGCTAGAGATCGCCTAGCGGGAAGCACAGATACG.

A note on this clone: Read data end 3 residues before the CDR3 end; the end is taken from the germline J gene. The chain recombines TRBV6-1 with TRBJ1-2, with D unclear. The CDR3 is 13 amino acids. The V gene lost 3 bases and the J gene lost 6 bases, with 11 bases spanning the gap. CDR1 and CDR2 from the germline V gene are MNHNS and SASEGT. CDR3 amino acids: CASSDFNRNGYTF. The CDR3 DNA, read in part, is TGTGCCAGCAGTGACTTCAACAGAAATGGC.

A remark on this clone: The sequenced fragment ends 3 residues before the CDR3 boundary, so the rest is inferred from the germline J gene. The chain has TRBV7-9 and TRBJ2-7, with TRBD2 matching 7 bases. With V trimmed by 0 bases and J by 3 bases, 2 bases remained unmatched. Per germline, CDR1 SEHNR and CDR2 FQNEAQ (reference sequence). This CDR3 comprises 14 residues. The DNA read from the CDR3 is TGTGCCAGCAGCTTAGCCGGGGGGAACTACGAG. This sequence encodes CASSLAGGNYE. The full CDR3 sequence reads CASSLAGGNYEQYF. Full variable domain (missing parts from reference TRBV7-9 and TRBJ2-7): DTGVSQNPRHKITKRGQNVTFRCDPISEHNRLYWYRQTLGQGPEFLTYFQNEAQLEKSRLLSDRFSAERPKGSFSTLEIQRTEQGDSAMYLCASSLAGGNYEQYFGPGTRLTVT.

The covered CDR3 bases are TGTGCCAGCACCCGAGGAGGGGTTCAGCCC. This sequence encodes CASTRGGVQP. The complete CDR3 reads CASTRGGVQPQHF. The chain carries TRBV6-2 or TRBV6-3 and TRBJ1-5, with D tentatively TRBD1 (5 bases). The read finishes 3 residues shy of the CDR3 end, and the germline J gene is used to complete it. This CDR3 has 13 residues. Deletions cut 7 bases from V and 6 bases from J, with 13 bases between. Per germline, CDR1 MNHEY and CDR2 SVGEGT.

About this clone: The sequenced fragment ends 3 residues before the CDR3 boundary, so the rest is inferred from the germline J gene. The genes are TRBV19 and TRBJ1-1; D is possibly TRBD1 (5 bases). This CDR3 comprises 16 residues. The V end was cut by 3 bases, the J end by 4 bases, with 18 bases between. The V gene's germline CDR1 is LNHDA and CDR2 SQIVND (reference sequence). This chain's CDR3 is CASSIRGEVPSTEAFF. The covered CDR3 bases are TGTGCCAGTAGTATCCGGGGGGAGGTTCCGAGCACTGAA.